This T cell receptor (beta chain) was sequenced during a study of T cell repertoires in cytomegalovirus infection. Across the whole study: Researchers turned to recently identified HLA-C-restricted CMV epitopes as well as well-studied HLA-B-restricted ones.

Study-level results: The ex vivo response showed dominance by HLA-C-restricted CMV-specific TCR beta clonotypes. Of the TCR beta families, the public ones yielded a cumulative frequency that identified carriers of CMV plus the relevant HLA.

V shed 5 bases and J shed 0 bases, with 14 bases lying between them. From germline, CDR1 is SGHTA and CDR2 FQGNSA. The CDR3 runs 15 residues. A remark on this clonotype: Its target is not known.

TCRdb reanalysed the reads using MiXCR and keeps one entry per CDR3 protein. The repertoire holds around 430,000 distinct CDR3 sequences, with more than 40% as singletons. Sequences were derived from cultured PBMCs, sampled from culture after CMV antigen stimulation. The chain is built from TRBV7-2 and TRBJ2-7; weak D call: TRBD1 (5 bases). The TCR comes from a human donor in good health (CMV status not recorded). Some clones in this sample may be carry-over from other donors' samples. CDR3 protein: CASSEHDRSSYEQYF. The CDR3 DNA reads TGTGCCAGCAGCGAACACGACAGAAGCTCCTACGAGCAGTACTTC.